The 27 T cell receptor beta chains presented below share a single source sample, sequenced in a study of blood T cell repertoires in COVID-19 (dated by TCRdb to between 2020 and 2021). Library preparation used the immunoSEQ multiplex PCR assay. TCRdb obtained this table from immuneACCESS and retained in-frame rearrangements with V and J assigned. These tables miss some clones; where compared with another copy, unresolved V genes account for less than half of the shortfall, and the remainder is unexplained. The sample yields some 200,000 clones; approximately 90% were counted once. In total, the top ten clones hold approximately 12% of the sample. Material: peripheral blood. The receptors here all came from a woman in her 70s with COVID-19, enrolled during active disease.

This CDR3 is CASSLSVGGPETQYF. CDR3 coding DNA: TGCGCCAGCAGCTTGTCTGTGGGAGGGCCGGAGACCCAGTACTTC. The chain couples TRBV5-1 to TRBJ2-5; 7 bases fit TRBD2. J lost 5 bases, V lost 1 base, and 8 bases had no gene match. This CDR3 is built from 15 residues. Germline V gives CDR1 SGHRS, CDR2 YFSETQ.

The chain's CDR3 is CASSRSSYNSPLHF. The CDR3 coding sequence is TGTGCCAGCAGCCGTAGCTCCTATAATTCACCCCTCCACTTT. This chain uses TRBV5-4 with TRBJ1-6; no definite D call. V lost 4 bases and J lost 0, with 5 bases in between. The CDR3 runs 14 residues. The V gene's germline CDR1 is SGHNT and CDR2 YYREEE (reference sequence).

The genes are TRBV27 and TRBJ2-5, with 9 bases lining up with TRBD2. V trimming: 2 bases; J trimming: 5 bases; junction bases outside the gene matches: 6. This CDR3 has 15 residues. Germline loops: CDR1 MNHEY, CDR2 SMNVEV (reference sequence). CDR3 loop: CASSLAGGPWETQYF. The CDR3, as DNA: TGTGCCAGCAGTTTAGCGGGAGGGCCTTGGGAGACCCAGTACTTC.

V gene TRBV30 combines with J gene TRBJ1-6, with 8 bases that match TRBD1. The CDR3 sequence is 15 residues long. CDR1 is GTSNPN, CDR2 SVGIG, per germline (reference sequence). The J segment lost 7 bases and the V segment lost 1 base, leaving 6 bases of the junction unmatched. As DNA, the CDR3 is TGTGCCTGGAGTGCCCCCGGGACAGGAAATTCACCCCTCCACTTT. Translating it yields CAWSAPGTGNSPLHF.

The V gene is TRBV28, the J gene TRBJ2-7, with no clear D. The V and J ends lost 4 bases and 2 bases respectively, with 9 bases between them. This CDR3 region has 13 residues. Germline CDR1 MDHEN, CDR2 SYDVKM. CDR3 in amino acids: CASSSSPPYEQYF. As DNA, the CDR3 is TGTGCCAGCAGTTCTTCCCCTCCCTACGAGCAGTACTTC.

V is TRBV3-1 (or the pseudogene TRBV3-2) and J is TRBJ1-1; D remains unclear. Germline V CDR1 and CDR2: LGHDT, YNNKEL (reference sequence). CDR3 size: 16 residues. V gave up 0 bases and J gave up 0 bases, with 11 bases separating them. This CDR3 is CASSQDSTNLNTEAFF. The CDR3 region has the DNA TGTGCCAGCAGCCAAGATAGTACTAACCTGAACACTGAAGCTTTCTTT.

V usage is TRBV18 and J usage is TRBJ1-6; TRBD1 matches at 8 bases. CDR1 is KGHSH and CDR2 is LQKENI in the germline V gene. V was clipped by 3 bases and J by 9 bases; unmatched bases: 4. The CDR3 sequence is 14 residues long. CDR3 region: CASSPTGASSPLHF. The DNA for the CDR3 is TGTGCCAGCTCACCGACAGGGGCAAGTTCACCCCTCCACTTT.

This chain joins TRBV5-1 and TRBJ2-7; 7 bases agree with TRBD1. The CDR3 is 14 amino acids. With V trimmed by 0 bases and J by 2 bases, 2 bases remained unmatched. In germline, CDR1 is SGHRS, CDR2 YFSETQ. CDR3 sequence: CASSLEGQTYEQYF. As DNA, the CDR3 is TGCGCCAGCAGCTTGGAGGGACAGACCTACGAGCAGTACTTC.

This sequence joins TRBV10-3 and TRBJ2-3, with D perhaps matching TRBD2 (6 bases). Germline V gene lookup returns CDR1 ENHRY and CDR2 SYGVKD. The CDR3 covers 14 residues. Trimming pared 6 bases from V and 4 bases from J, leaving 14 bases between. The CDR3 spells CAIREGRGPDTQYF. CDR3 sequence (DNA): TGTGCCATCAGGGAGGGGAGAGGGCCAGATACGCAGTATTTT.

The chain carries TRBV3-1 (or the pseudogene TRBV3-2) and TRBJ2-3, with 9 bases that match TRBD2. The V gene's germline CDR1 is LGHDT and CDR2 YNNKEL (reference sequence). The ends lost 4 bases at V and 0 bases at J; junction bases unmatched: 5. This CDR3 spans 16 amino acids. CDR3 nucleotides: TGTGCCAGCAGCCGAGAACTAGCGGGCAGCACAGATACGCAGTATTTT. Translation gives CASSRELAGSTDTQYF.

Here the CDR3 reads CASSRKGTGLNQPQHF. CDR3 coding DNA: TGTGCCAGTAGCCGAAAAGGGACAGGGTTAAATCAGCCCCAGCATTTT. The chain employs TRBV19 and TRBJ1-5, with 9 positions matching TRBD1. V gave up 6 bases and J gave up 4 bases; unmatched junction bases: 10. This CDR3 is 16 amino acids long. CDR1 and CDR2 from the germline V gene are LNHDA and SQIVND (reference sequence). The full variable domain, completed using reference TRBV19 and TRBJ1-5, is DGGITQSPKYLFRKEGQNVTLSCEQNLNHDAMYWYRQDPGQGLRLIYYSQIVNDFQKGDIAEGYSVSREKKESFPLTVTSAQKNPTAFYLCASSRKGTGLNQPQHFGDGTRLSIL.

There are a few counts of this clone. V gene TRBV28 combines with J gene TRBJ1-5; a weak D match, TRBD1 (6 bases). Germline V gene data show CDR1 as MDHEN and CDR2 as SYDVKM. Deletions cut 1 base from V and 1 base from J, with 8 bases between. The CDR3 extends over 15 amino acids. The CDR3 DNA reads as TGTGCCAGCAGTTTATCAGGGGTAAGCAATCAGCCCCAGCATTTT. Its translation is CASSLSGVSNQPQHF.

The rearrangement joins TRBV29-1 to TRBJ2-7, with a weak D call TRBD2 (5 bases). V shed 1 base and J shed 3 bases, with 10 bases lying between them. The CDR3 totals 13 residues. CDR1 is SQVTM and CDR2 is ANQGSEA in the germline V gene. The CDR3 DNA is TGCAGCGTTGAAGTTCGCCGGGGCTACGAGCAGTACTTC. Its protein product is CSVEVRRGYEQYF.

This clone was observed a few times. V is TRBV29-1 and J is TRBJ2-7, with 7 nucleotides matching TRBD2. Trimming removed 0 bases from V and 5 bases from J; junction bases left unmatched: 7. The CDR3 is made up of 14 amino acids. Per germline, CDR1 SQVTM and CDR2 ANQGSEA. CDR3 DNA: TGCAGCGTTGAAGATCAAAGGACTAGGAACGAGCAGTACTTC. Translating gives CSVEDQRTRNEQYF.

The rearrangement links TRBV5-1 to TRBJ1-2; the match to TRBD1 covers 8 bases. This CDR3 has 14 amino acids. Per the germline V gene, CDR1 is SGHRS and CDR2 is YFSETQ. V dropped 4 bases and J dropped 8; count of bases not matched to a gene: 10. The CDR3 region is CASSPGTQGEGYTF. The DNA for the CDR3 is TGCGCCAGCAGCCCGGGGACACAGGGGGAAGGCTACACCTTC.

This clone was found a few times. The rearrangement joins TRBV10-3 to TRBJ1-1; 8 bases line up with TRBD1. The CDR3 is made up of 13 amino acids. Germline V gene sequence: CDR1 ENHRY, CDR2 SYGVKD. V lost 10 bases, J lost 6 bases, and 10 bases stayed unmatched. Here the CDR3 reads CATLRAQGAEAFF. In nucleotides, the CDR3 is TGTGCCACCCTCCGAGCACAGGGGGCTGAAGCTTTCTTT.

The chain has TRBV18 and TRBJ1-5; TRBD1 might be the D (5 bases). V lost 3 bases, J lost 4 bases, and 7 bases lay in between. There are 13 residues in the CDR3. Germline V gene lookup returns CDR1 KGHSH and CDR2 LQKENI. CDR3 sequence: CASSPSGNQPQHF. The CDR3 DNA reads as TGTGCCAGCTCACCCTCAGGGAATCAGCCCCAGCATTTT. Full variable domain (rest looked up from reference TRBV18 and TRBJ1-5): NAGVMQNPRHLVRRRGQEARLRCSPMKGHSHVYWYRQLPEEGLKFMVYLQKENIIDESGMPKERFSAEFPKEGPSILRIQQVVRGDSAAYFCASSPSGNQPQHFGDGTRLSIL.

The V gene is TRBV28, the J gene TRBJ2-1; no reliable D call. CDR1 and CDR2 from the germline V gene are MDHEN and SYDVKM. The CDR3 sequence is 14 residues long. V was cut by 1 base and J by 5 bases, with 9 bases left in between. CDR3 in DNA: TGTGCCAGCAGTTTATTTACCAGGAACAATGAGCAGTTCTTC. It is translated as CASSLFTRNNEQFF.

This clone was counted once. This chain's CDR3 is CASSQDPRRMLAKNIQYF. As DNA, the CDR3 is TGTGCCAGCAGCCAAGATCCGAGGCGGATGCTAGCCAAAAACATTCAGTACTTC. This rearrangement joins TRBV3-1 (or the pseudogene TRBV3-2) to TRBJ2-4; D gene ambiguous. The CDR3 totals 18 residues. Germline assignment: CDR1 LGHDT and CDR2 YNNKEL (reference sequence). With 0 bases removed from V and 0 bases from J, the gap between germline ends came to 15 bases.

The genes are TRBV6-1 and TRBJ2-3, with 13 bases that match TRBD2. Germline V gene sequence: CDR1 MNHNS, CDR2 SASEGT. Germline trimming cut 4 bases from V and 5 bases from J; bases unmatched to any gene: 6. The CDR3 extends over 16 amino acids. CDR3 in DNA: TGTGCCAGCAGTGTTACTAGCGGGAGGGCTGGAGATACGCAGTATTTT. Translation: CASSVTSGRAGDTQYF.

This clone was seen once. The genes are TRBV6-4 and TRBJ1-2; 8 bases map to TRBD1. The V gene's germline CDR1 is MRHNA and CDR2 SNTAGT. The length of the CDR3 is 15 residues. Losses at the gene ends were 2 bases for V and 4 bases for J; bases not matched to a gene: 6. CDR3 nucleotides: TGTGCCAGCAGTGACCACGGACAGGGAATCTATGGCTACACCTTC. This codes for CASSDHGQGIYGYTF.

The chain employs TRBV6-2 or TRBV6-3 and TRBJ1-1; 8 positions match TRBD1. The V segment lost 2 bases and the J segment 11 bases; nucleotides outside the gene matches: 10. The CDR3 has 14 residues. Germline CDR1 is MNHEY and CDR2 is SVGEGT. The CDR3 coding sequence is TGTGCCAGCAGTTACGCGGGACAGGCTCGTGAGGCTTTCTTT. It codes for CASSYAGQAREAFF.

The chain has TRBV19 and TRBJ1-5; 9 nucleotides match TRBD1. There are 15 residues in the CDR3. V gave up 4 bases and J gave up 6 bases; unmatched junction bases: 7. The germline CDR1 and CDR2 sequences are LNHDA and SQIVND (reference sequence). The CDR3: CASSKTGGGGQPQHF. As DNA, the CDR3 is TGTGCCAGTAGTAAAACAGGGGGCGGAGGTCAGCCCCAGCATTTT.

The chain carries TRBV27 and TRBJ1-4; D not resolved. Trimming removed 8 bases from V and 5 bases from J, with 12 bases in between. Per the germline V gene, CDR1 is MNHEY and CDR2 is SMNVEV (reference sequence). This CDR3 has 13 amino acids. CDR3 coding DNA: TGTGCCAGCCAGAGGGTGGGGAATGAAAAACTGTTTTTT. Translation gives CASQRVGNEKLFF.

CDR3 sequence (DNA): TGTGCCACCCCGACAGGGGGATACCCCGGGGAGCTGTTTTTT. Its translation is CATPTGGYPGELFF. The rearrangement uses TRBV30 and TRBJ2-2, with 9 bases matching TRBD1. The CDR3 loop spans 14 amino acids. V shed 8 bases and J 6 bases; nucleotides not matched to a gene: 10. Germline CDR1 GTSNPN, CDR2 SVGIG (reference sequence).

A single count supports this clone. The rearrangement uses TRBV21-1 and TRBJ1-1; the D call in the table, TRBD1, was not verified against the DNA. TRBV21-1 is termed a pseudogene. This CDR3 is built from 16 residues. DNA for the CDR3: TGTGCCAGCAGCAAAGAAAGGGACAGGCTCAACACTGAAGCTTTCTTT. This gives the protein CASSKERDRLNTEAFF.

Here the CDR3 DNA reads TGTGCCAGTAACCGGGATTGGGGCAATCAGCCCCAGCATTTT. Its protein product is CASNRDWGNQPQHF. The chain uses TRBV19 and TRBJ1-5; D is ambiguous. Trimming stripped 7 bases from V and 2 bases from J, with 12 bases between. Germline-derived CDR1 and CDR2 are LNHDA and SQIVND (reference sequence). This CDR3 has 14 amino acids.